This record looks at one T cell receptor beta chain sequence and its context. The target antigen is unknown. The junction differs from germline at one of its ends, possibly a read error. This CDR3 contains 15 residues. Germline V lookup: CDR1 SSHAT, CDR2 FNYEAQ (reference sequence). The data derive from a study of OX40 agonist ivuxolimab in advanced cancers. Study-level background: Recorded diagnoses for dose-escalation patients were hepatocellular carcinoma, melanoma, renal cell or head and neck cancer.

TCRdb's table, derived via immunoSEQ multiplex PCR, lists solely in-frame clones and lacks some. The sample contains some 150,000 clones, around nine tenths of which appear only once. Overall study results and limits: The mean number of expanded clones was higher in CD8+ T cells than in CD4+. Among patients with partial responses at 0.1-3.0 mg/kg, clonal expansion was among the lowest. Some patients who did not respond also had low normalized T-cell clonal expansion.

The clonotype comes from an adult with an advanced solid tumor such as melanoma, head and neck, liver or kidney cancer. The chain carries TRBV7-7 and TRBJ2-1; TRBD2 aligns across 7 bases. This specimen consisted of CD4+ or CD8+ T cells sorted from blood, obtained in a trial of the OX40 agonist ivuxolimab. CDR3 sequence: CASSTQLAPNNEQFF. As DNA, the CDR3 is TGTGCTAGCAGCACCCAACTAGCGCCCAACAATGAGCAGTTCTTC.